This record looks at one T cell receptor (beta chain) sequence and its context. After removal of 4 bases from V and 8 bases from J, the junction contained 2 bases not matched to a gene. The CDR3 is 14 amino acids. Looked up from germline, CDR1 is SGHAT and CDR2 is FQNNGV. This sample is drawn from a study of control samples from healthy donors and cancer patients. The table came from immunoSEQ multiplex PCR; TCRdb's copy has only in-frame clones and leaves some out. The sample includes 120,000 or so clones, around 90% seen only once; the top ten take approximately 8.6%. Specimen: blood. The rearrangement uses TRBV11-2 and TRBJ1-6; 10 nucleotides match TRBD1. This sequence originates from a man between 18 and 29 years old in good health. The CDR3 DNA sequence: TGTGCCAGCAGCTCCGGGACAGGGGATTCACCCCTCCACTTT. Its protein is CASSSGTGDSPLHF.